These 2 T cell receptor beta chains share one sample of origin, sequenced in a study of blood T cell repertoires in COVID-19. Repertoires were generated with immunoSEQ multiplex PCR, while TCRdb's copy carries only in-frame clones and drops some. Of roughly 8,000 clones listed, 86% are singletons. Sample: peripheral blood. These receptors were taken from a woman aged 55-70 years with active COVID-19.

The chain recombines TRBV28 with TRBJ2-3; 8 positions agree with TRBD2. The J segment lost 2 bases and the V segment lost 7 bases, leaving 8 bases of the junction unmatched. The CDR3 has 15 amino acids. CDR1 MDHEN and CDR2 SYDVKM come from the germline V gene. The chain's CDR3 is CASNRTSPNTDTQYF. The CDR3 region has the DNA TGTGCCAGCAACCGGACTAGCCCAAACACAGATACGCAGTATTTT.

CDR3 bases: TGTGCCAGCAGTTTTAGGGGTTTTACTGAAGCTTTCTTT. Translation: CASSFRGFTEAFF. The gene calls are TRBV6-2 or TRBV6-3 and TRBJ1-1, with a weak D call TRBD1 (5 bases). The CDR3 length is 13 residues. Trimming cost V 4 bases and J 5 bases, with 11 bases left between them. Germline-derived CDR1 and CDR2 are MNHEY and SVGEGT.